This TCR beta chain was observed in a study of cytomegalovirus exposure and HLA in healthy donors. As for the study in general: Earlier, some 170 million T cells were analyzed, and some 120 million unique TCR beta sequences were found among them.

A note on this clone: Its antigen is as yet unknown. One end of the junction fails to match germline, which may point to a read error.

Germline loops: CDR1 MNHNY, CDR2 SVGAGI (reference sequence). The CDR3 length is 12 residues. General study findings and limits: Upon later analysis, HLA-associated TCR beta chains proved more clonally expanded than other, equally common chains.

The PCR ran on 60 Vbeta and 13 Jbeta primers. Measured with immunoSEQ multiplex PCR; TCRdb has only the in-frame clones, and not every one. Among 100,000 to 150,000 clones listed, roughly 79% were seen once. The rearrangement uses TRBV6-6 and TRBJ1-6; no clear D gene. Source material: PBMCs. This receptor was identified in a male donor in good health and CMV-seronegative. CDR3 loop: CASNYRDSPLHF. The CDR3 DNA is TGTGCCAGCAATTACCGGGATTCACCCCTCCACTTT.